One and the same sample provided the 8 T cell receptor beta chains below, sequenced in a study of OX40 agonist ivuxolimab in advanced cancers. Generated by immunoSEQ multiplex PCR, the TCRdb table keeps only in-frame clones and is missing some. Of 35,000 to 40,000 clones in the sample, more than 70% are singletons; the top ten hold 9.5% to 15%. The sample consisted of CD4+ or CD8+ T cells sorted from blood, taken in a trial of the OX40 agonist ivuxolimab. The receptors stem from an adult with an advanced solid tumor such as melanoma, head and neck, liver or kidney cancer.

The chain employs TRBV19 and TRBJ2-2; tentatively, D is TRBD1 or TRBD2 (5 bases each). The V end lost 5 bases, the J end lost 2 bases, and 21 bases lay between the germline ends. The CDR3 is 18 amino acids. Germline CDR1 is LNHDA and CDR2 is SQIVND (reference sequence). In DNA, the CDR3 is TGTGCCAGTAGTCCCGAGGGGACCCTATCTATCAACACCGGGGAGCTGTTTTTT. Its translation is CASSPEGTLSINTGELFF.

This chain uses TRBV19 with TRBJ1-5; D is undetermined. V lost 1 base, J lost 7 bases, and 8 bases lay in between. CDR1 LNHDA and CDR2 SQIVND come from the germline V gene (reference sequence). This CDR3 has 13 residues. The CDR3 DNA follows: TGTGCCAGTAGTATAGGGAAGCGGCAGCCCCAGCATTTT. It codes for CASSIGKRQPQHF. The full variable domain, in which reference TRBV19 and TRBJ1-5 provide the parts outside the CDR3, is DGGITQSPKYLFRKEGQNVTLSCEQNLNHDAMYWYRQDPGQGLRLIYYSQIVNDFQKGDIAEGYSVSREKKESFPLTVTSAQKNPTAFYLCASSIGKRQPQHFGDGTRLSIL.

V usage is TRBV5-6 and J usage is TRBJ1-1; a possible D gene is TRBD1 (5 bases). This CDR3 has 14 amino acids. Trimming removed 3 bases from V and 0 bases from J, with 9 bases in between. CDR1 SGHDT and CDR2 YYEEEE come from the germline V gene. As DNA, the CDR3 is TGTGCCAGCAGCTCCTGGGGCATGAACACTGAAGCTTTCTTT. Protein sequence: CASSSWGMNTEAFF.

The V call is TRBV12-2, the J call TRBJ1-2; the table gives TRBD1 as D, unverified against the DNA. TRBV12-2 has pseudogene status. The CDR3 spans 15 residues. CDR3 coding DNA: TGTGCAAGTCGCTTAGGCAGGGACAGGGACTATGGCTACACCTTC. This codes for CASRLGRDRDYGYTF.

In this sample, this clone turned up a few times. This sequence joins TRBV19 and TRBJ2-2; 8 bases map to TRBD1. Trimming removed 9 bases from V and 5 bases from J; junction bases left unmatched: 8. The CDR3 sequence is 14 residues long. The germline V gene has CDR1 LNHDA and CDR2 SQIVND (reference sequence). CDR3 in amino acids: CASAPYRGTGELFF. The CDR3 coding sequence is TGTGCCAGCGCCCCTTACAGGGGGACCGGGGAGCTGTTTTTT.

Remarks on this clone: The DNA is left out, because the CDR3 cannot be placed on it with certainty; the CDR3 is given as TCRdb lists it. The rearrangement links TRBV2 to TRBJ2-5; TRBD1, the table's D call, was not compared with the DNA. Germline loops: CDR1 SNHLY, CDR2 FYNNEI. Counting both end residues, the CDR3 totals 17 amino acids. This CDR3 is CASSVSGPGTMGETQYF.

J is TRBJ2-7 and V is TRBV7-6; no clear D. CDR1 and CDR2 from the germline V gene are SGHVS and FNYEAQ. The germline V and J ends were trimmed by 2 bases and 3 bases, with 5 bases remaining between them. The CDR3 is made up of 12 amino acids. In DNA form, the CDR3 reads TGTGCCAGCAGCTTAAATTTCTACGAGCAGTACTTC. Its protein is CASSLNFYEQYF.

This chain connects TRBV9 to TRBJ2-2; possible D gene TRBD2, 5 bases. Per the germline V gene, CDR1 is SGDLS and CDR2 is YYNGEE. The CDR3 consists of 16 residues. V lost 0 bases and J lost 4, with 13 bases in between. DNA of the CDR3: TGTGCCAGCAGCGTAGGGGCAGGAGGTGTCACCGGGGAGCTGTTTTTT. Amino acid sequence: CASSVGAGGVTGELFF.